This T cell receptor (beta chain) was identified in a study of cytomegalovirus exposure and HLA in healthy donors. Overall study: An early data release held some 85 million unique TCRs from HLA-typed donors. Overall study results and limits: Donors were assumed by presence/absence analyses to have roughly uniform sequencing depth. A few V segments could not be told apart, such as TRBV6-2 and TRBV6-3, and were left out.

In the PCR, 60 Vbeta and 13 Jbeta primers were used. Produced via immunoSEQ multiplex PCR; TCRdb's table is partial and in-frame only. The sample holds around 160,000 clones, around 75% seen once. Worth noting for this clone: The antigen remains undetermined.

There are 11 residues in the CDR3. V was trimmed by 6 bases and J by 4 bases, leaving 7 bases between them. The germline V gene has CDR1 SGHTA and CDR2 FQGNSA. The chain uses TRBV7-2 and TRBJ2-7, with D tentatively TRBD2 (5 bases). The receptor was isolated from a woman aged 40 to 49 in good health and CMV-seropositive. Sequencing input: PBMCs. This chain's CDR3 is CASSQRYEQYF. CDR3 sequence (DNA): TGTGCCAGCAGTCAGCGGTACGAGCAGTACTTC.